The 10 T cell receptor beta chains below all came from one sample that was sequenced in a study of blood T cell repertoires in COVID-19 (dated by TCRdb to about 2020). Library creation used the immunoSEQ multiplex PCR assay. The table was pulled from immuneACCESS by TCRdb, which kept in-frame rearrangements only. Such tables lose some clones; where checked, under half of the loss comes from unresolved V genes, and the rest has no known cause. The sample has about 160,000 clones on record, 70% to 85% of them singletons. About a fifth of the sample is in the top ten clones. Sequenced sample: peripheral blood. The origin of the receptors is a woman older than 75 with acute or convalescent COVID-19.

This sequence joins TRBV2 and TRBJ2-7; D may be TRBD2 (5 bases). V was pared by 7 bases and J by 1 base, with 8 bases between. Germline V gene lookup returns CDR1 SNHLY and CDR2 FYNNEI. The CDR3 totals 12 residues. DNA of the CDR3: TGTGCCAGCAAGCGGCAGTCCTACGAGCAGTACTTC. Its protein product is CASKRQSYEQYF.

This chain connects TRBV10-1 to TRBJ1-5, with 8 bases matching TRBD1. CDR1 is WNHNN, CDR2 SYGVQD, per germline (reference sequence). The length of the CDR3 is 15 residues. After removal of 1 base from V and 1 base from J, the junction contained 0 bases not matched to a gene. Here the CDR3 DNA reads TGCGCCAGCAGTGAGTGGACAGGGAGCAATCAGCCCCAGCATTTT. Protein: CASSEWTGSNQPQHF.

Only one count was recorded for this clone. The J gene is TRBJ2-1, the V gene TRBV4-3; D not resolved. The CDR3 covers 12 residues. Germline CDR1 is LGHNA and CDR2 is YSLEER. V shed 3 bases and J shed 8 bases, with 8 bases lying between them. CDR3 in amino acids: CASSHSEDEQFF. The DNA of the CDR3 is TGCGCCAGCAGCCACAGTGAGGATGAGCAGTTCTTC.

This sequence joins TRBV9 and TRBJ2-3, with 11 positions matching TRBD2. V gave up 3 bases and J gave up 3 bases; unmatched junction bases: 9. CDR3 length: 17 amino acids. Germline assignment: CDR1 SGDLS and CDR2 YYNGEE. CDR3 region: CASSATLAGAGTDTQYF. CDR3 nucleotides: TGTGCCAGCAGCGCAACACTAGCGGGAGCCGGAACAGATACGCAGTATTTT. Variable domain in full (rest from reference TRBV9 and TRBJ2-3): DSGVTQTPKHLITATGQRVTLRCSPRSGDLSVYWYQQSLDQGLQFLIQYYNGEERAKGNILERFSAQQFPDLHSELNLSSLELGDSALYFCASSATLAGAGTDTQYFGPGTRLTVL.

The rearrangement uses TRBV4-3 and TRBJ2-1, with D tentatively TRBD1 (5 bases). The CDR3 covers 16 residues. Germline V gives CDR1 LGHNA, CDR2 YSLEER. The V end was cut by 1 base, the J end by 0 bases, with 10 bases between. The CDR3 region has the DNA TGCGCCAGCAGCCAAGCCGCAGGGAACTCCTACAATGAGCAGTTCTTC. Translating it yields CASSQAAGNSYNEQFF.

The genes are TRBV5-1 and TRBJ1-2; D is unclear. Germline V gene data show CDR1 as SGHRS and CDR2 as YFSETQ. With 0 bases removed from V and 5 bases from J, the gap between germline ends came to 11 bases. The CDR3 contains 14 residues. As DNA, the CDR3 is TGCGCCAGCAGCTTGGAAGGGAGTTCTTATGGCTACACCTTC. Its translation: CASSLEGSSYGYTF.

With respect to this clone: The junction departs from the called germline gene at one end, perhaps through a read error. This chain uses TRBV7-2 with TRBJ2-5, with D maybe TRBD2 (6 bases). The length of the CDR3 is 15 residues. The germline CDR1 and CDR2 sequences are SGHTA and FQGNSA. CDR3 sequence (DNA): TGTGCCAGCACCTTAGACGGGAGATTTGGGGAGACCCAGTACTTC. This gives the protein CASTLDGRFGETQYF.

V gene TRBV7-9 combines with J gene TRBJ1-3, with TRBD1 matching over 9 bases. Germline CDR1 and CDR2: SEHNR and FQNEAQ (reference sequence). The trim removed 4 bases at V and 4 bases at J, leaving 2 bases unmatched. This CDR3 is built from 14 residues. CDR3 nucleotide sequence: TGTGCCAGCAGCTCCGACAGGGGGGGAAACACCATATATTTT. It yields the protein CASSSDRGGNTIYF.

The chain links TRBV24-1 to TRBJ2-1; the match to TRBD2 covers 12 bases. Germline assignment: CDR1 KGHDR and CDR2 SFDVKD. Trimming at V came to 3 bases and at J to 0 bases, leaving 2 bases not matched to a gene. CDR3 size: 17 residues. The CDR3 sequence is CATSDPTSGSSYNEQFF. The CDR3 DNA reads TGTGCCACCAGTGATCCGACTAGCGGGAGCTCCTACAATGAGCAGTTCTTC.

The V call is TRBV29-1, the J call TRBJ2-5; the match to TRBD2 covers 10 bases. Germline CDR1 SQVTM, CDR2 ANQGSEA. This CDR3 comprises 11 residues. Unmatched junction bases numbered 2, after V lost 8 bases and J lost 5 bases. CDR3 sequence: CSQTSGETQYF. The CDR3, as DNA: TGCAGCCAGACTAGCGGGGAGACCCAGTACTTC.